This T cell receptor (beta chain) was sequenced in a study of T cells in Graves' hyperthyroidism and ophthalmopathy. Study information: Peripheral blood collection took place at initial diagnosis, before any treatment.

RNA transcripts yielded amplified TCR beta CDR3 regions. The TCR CDR3 first-round RT-PCR relied on the HTBI primer set. In TCRdb, the multiplex PCR reads were re-called with MiXCR into one record per CDR3 protein. The sample comprises 130,000 to 150,000 distinct CDR3 sequences, 22% of which are singletons, and 67% rests with the top ten. Trimming left V 4 bases short and J 1 base short, with 7 bases between. The CDR3 length is 13 residues. CDR1 is ENHRY and CDR2 is SYGVKD in the germline V gene. This clonotype was observed a handful of times. No antigen is known for it. Diagnosing involved the use of clinical symptoms, serum thyroxine and TRAb, thyroid ultrasound and orbital computed tomography. Isolation of PBMCs was performed on about 9.9 ml fresh peripheral blood. Findings and caveats of the study: In blood, most of the thyroid clonotypes expanded above 0.001 were also present.

What was sequenced was blood. The TCR was taken from a woman between 45 and 65 years old with Graves' hyperthyroidism that later progressed to Graves' ophthalmopathy. The rearrangement joins TRBV10-3 to TRBJ2-5; no reliable D call. The chain's CDR3 is CAISGSSQETQYF. DNA of the CDR3: TGTGCCATCAGTGGGAGTAGCCAAGAGACCCAGTACTTC.